The T cell receptor beta chain under discussion was sequenced for a study of graft-versus-host responses after intestinal transplantation. TCRdb's table, derived via immunoSEQ multiplex PCR, lists solely in-frame clones and lacks some. There are roughly 30,000 clones in the sample; roughly 80% occur only once, and around a fifth lies in the top ten. This clone was found once. Its antigen is still unknown. The V and J ends lost 1 base and 6 bases, in that order; junction bases with no gene match: 6. Germline V gene data show CDR1 as LNHDA and CDR2 as SQIVND (reference sequence). The CDR3 loop spans 16 amino acids.

This TCR was recovered from a human donor who received an intestinal transplant. The V call is TRBV19, the J call TRBJ2-1; 10 bases line up with TRBD2. The sequences come from unstimulated CD8+ T cells sorted from spleen or lymph node cells, collected before intestinal transplant. The CDR3 region is CASSIVRIAGGNEQFF. CDR3 nucleotide sequence: TGTGCCAGTAGTATAGTGAGAATAGCGGGGGGCAATGAGCAGTTCTTC.